Below are 23 T cell receptor beta chains sequenced from a single sample in a study of blood T cells in healthy people across ages. Primers used in a second PCR of roughly 7 to 12 cycles were a sample-barcoded 5' primer and a J-beta primer mix. TCRdb processed the 5' RACE reads anew with MiXCR; each CDR3 protein has one entry. The data hold some 560,000 distinct CDR3 sequences, with about 28% observed a single time. The same sample was also used in a study of T cells of mothers and their children.

The sample taken for sequencing was blood. These receptors all come from a boy younger than 10 in good health.

The rearrangement joins TRBV6-6 to TRBJ2-1; either TRBD1 or TRBD2 may supply D (5 bases each). Trimming left V 6 bases short and J 0 bases short, with 6 bases between. Germline V gene sequence: CDR1 MNHNY, CDR2 SVGAGI (reference sequence). This CDR3 contains 13 residues. CDR3 amino acids: CASRGVSYNEQFF. The CDR3 DNA reads TGTGCCAGCAGGGGGGTCTCCTACAATGAGCAGTTCTTC.

This clonotype was detected only once. This chain connects TRBV20-1 to TRBJ2-5; 12 bases are shared with TRBD2. The closer fit of TRBJ2-1 to the DNA end suggests the J call may be wrong. CDR1 and CDR2 (germline): DFQATT, SNEGSKA (reference sequence). The CDR3 runs 13 residues. The CDR3: CSARGLAGVEQFF. The CDR3 nucleotides read TGCAGTGCTAGAGGACTAGCGGGAGTTGAGCAGTTCTTC.

In this sample, this clonotype turned up a few times. The chain couples TRBV12-3 or TRBV12-4 to TRBJ2-4; perhaps TRBD1 as D (6 bases). CDR3 length: 15 residues. V dropped 3 bases and J dropped 1 base, with 10 bases sitting between them. The CDR3 here is CASSLRQGAKNIQYF. DNA of the CDR3: TGTGCCAGCAGTTTGAGGCAGGGGGCCAAAAACATTCAGTACTTC.

This clonotype turned up a few times. CDR3 bases: TGTGCCAGCAGCTTACAGGGGAAAACAGGTGAAGCTTTCTTT. As protein: CASSLQGKTGEAFF. The chain has TRBV7-9 and TRBJ1-1, with D possibly TRBD1 on 6 matching bases. The length of the CDR3 is 14 residues. CDR1 and CDR2 from the germline V gene are SEHNR and FQNEAQ (reference sequence). Trimming shortened V by 2 bases and J by 7 bases, and 14 bases separated the two germline ends.

The chain has TRBV12-3 or TRBV12-4 and TRBJ2-1; 10 nucleotides line up with TRBD2. The length of the CDR3 is 18 residues. V lost 4 bases and J lost 0; bases outside the gene matches: 9. The CDR3 protein is CASSSSSGGPSSYNEQFF. Written as DNA, the CDR3 is TGTGCCAGCAGTTCGAGTAGCGGGGGGCCCAGCTCCTACAATGAGCAGTTCTTC.

The V call is TRBV20-1, the J call TRBJ1-1, with no clear D. Germline CDR1 reads DFQATT; CDR2 reads SNEGSKA (reference sequence). V lost 5 bases and J 1 base, leaving 8 bases between the germline ends. The CDR3 is made up of 12 amino acids. This CDR3 reads CSARPWNTEAFF. Written as DNA, the CDR3 is TGCAGTGCTCGCCCGTGGAACACTGAAGCTTTCTTT.

The V call is TRBV5-1, the J call TRBJ2-1; TRBD1 aligns across 10 bases. Germline CDR1 SGHRS, CDR2 YFSETQ. The trim removed 2 bases at V and 6 bases at J, leaving 5 bases unmatched. This CDR3 comprises 15 residues. The DNA of the CDR3 is TGCGCCAGCAGCTTCGCCGGGACAGGGGTCAATGAGCAGTTCTTC. This sequence encodes CASSFAGTGVNEQFF.

This clonotype was detected a few times. This chain links TRBV6-5 with TRBJ1-2; D gene ambiguous. The V gene's germline CDR1 is MNHEY and CDR2 SVGAGI. With 5 bases removed from V and 4 bases from J, the gap between germline ends came to 14 bases. The CDR3 is 14 residues long. This chain's CDR3 is CASSTTSGPYGYTF. CDR3 coding DNA: TGTGCCAGCAGTACGACGTCCGGCCCCTATGGCTACACCTTC.

This clonotype was picked up a small number of times. J is TRBJ1-6 and V is TRBV12-3 or TRBV12-4; D gene ambiguous. The CDR3 consists of 13 residues. The V end was cut by 10 bases, the J end by 8 bases, with 15 bases between. The DNA of the CDR3 is TGTGCCACCTCCAGAGACCCCTATTCACCCCTCCACTTT. This codes for CATSRDPYSPLHF.

V usage is TRBV12-5 and J usage is TRBJ1-4, with D possibly matching TRBD1 (5 bases). Trimming shortened V by 1 base and J by 12 bases, and 12 bases separated the two germline ends. Germline CDR1 is LGHNT and CDR2 is FRNRAP. This CDR3 region has 13 residues. CDR3 sequence (DNA): TGTGCTAGTGGTTTGGAGGCAGGGAGTCAACTGTTTTTT. This encodes CASGLEAGSQLFF.

There are a few counts of this clonotype. The chain has TRBV6-8 and TRBJ1-5; the D is unclear. The length of the CDR3 is 13 residues. The V gene lost 6 bases and the J gene lost 3 bases, with 9 bases spanning the gap. Germline CDR1 MNHGY, CDR2 SAAAGT. This CDR3 is CASSLQPNQPQHF. CDR3 sequence (DNA): TGTGCCAGCAGCCTTCAACCCAATCAGCCCCAGCATTTT.

At least ten counts were recorded for this clonotype. The V and J genes are TRBV29-1 and TRBJ2-6, with TRBD2 matching over 7 bases. CDR3 length equals 14 residues. V gave up 7 bases and J gave up 3 bases; unmatched junction bases: 6. Germline assignment: CDR1 SQVTM and CDR2 ANQGSEA. The CDR3 region has the DNA TGCAGCGCGGGCTCGGGGGGTGGGGCCAACGTCCTGACTTTC. Its protein is CSAGSGGGANVLTF.

This clonotype was counted a few times. This chain uses TRBV5-1 with TRBJ2-5; 9 nucleotides agree with TRBD2. TRBJ2-7 matches the DNA end more closely, so the J call is doubtful. Per the germline V gene, CDR1 is SGHRS and CDR2 is YFSETQ. This CDR3 contains 16 residues. Here the CDR3 DNA reads TGCGCCAGCAGCTTCGGGTCGACTAGCGGAATATACGAGCAGTACTTC. It is translated as CASSFGSTSGIYEQYF.

The rearrangement links TRBV12-3 or TRBV12-4 to TRBJ2-5; the D gene is possibly TRBD2 (6 bases). The CDR3 spans 15 residues. The V end was cut by 3 bases, the J end by 3 bases, with 14 bases between. The CDR3 region is CASSFSGGSKETQYF. The CDR3 coding sequence is TGTGCCAGCAGTTTCTCCGGGGGATCGAAAGAGACCCAGTACTTC.

The rearrangement links TRBV9 to TRBJ2-6; D is uncertain. The CDR3 covers 15 residues. The V end lost 0 bases, the J end lost 0 bases, and 4 bases lay between the germline ends. Germline V gene data show CDR1 as SGDLS and CDR2 as YYNGEE. CDR3 sequence reads: CASSVGVSGANVLTF. In DNA form, the CDR3 reads TGTGCCAGCAGCGTAGGGGTCTCTGGGGCCAACGTCCTGACTTTC.

The V gene is TRBV11-2, the J gene TRBJ2-5; 10 bases agree with TRBD2. TRBJ2-7 explains the end of the DNA better; the J call may be wrong. The CDR3 length is 19 residues. The germline V gene has CDR1 SGHAT and CDR2 FQNNGV. CDR3 region: CASSLSSGGFRSSAYEQYF. The CDR3 DNA is TGTGCCAGCAGCTTATCTAGCGGGGGCTTCAGATCGTCGGCATACGAGCAGTACTTC.

This chain uses TRBV9 with TRBJ2-5; no clear D. Germline CDR1 is SGDLS and CDR2 is YYNGEE. The CDR3 length is 15 residues. With 0 bases removed from V and 0 bases from J, the gap between germline ends came to 9 bases. This CDR3 is CASSVGTSNQETQYF. In DNA form, the CDR3 reads TGTGCCAGCAGCGTAGGAACGTCCAACCAAGAGACCCAGTACTTC.

The CDR3 nucleotides read TGTGCCAGCAGCCAAGATCTGAACACCGGGGAGCTGTTTTTT. Translated: CASSQDLNTGELFF. The chain joins TRBV3-1 to TRBJ2-2; D is unclear. The CDR3 consists of 14 residues. Trimming stripped 0 bases from V and 1 base from J, with 3 bases between. In germline, CDR1 is LGHDT, CDR2 YNNKEL (reference sequence). Combining the CDR3 with reference TRBV3-1 and TRBJ2-2 gives the whole variable domain DTAVSQTPKYLVTQMGNDKSIKCEQNLGHDTMYWYKQDSKKFLKIMFSYNNKELIINETVPNRFSPKSPDKAHLNLHINSLELGDSAVYFCASSQDLNTGELFFGEGSRLTVL.

This chain connects TRBV2 to TRBJ2-5; 9 nucleotides match TRBD2. The J call may be incorrect, as the DNA end agrees better with TRBJ2-1. The germline gives CDR1 SNHLY, CDR2 FYNNEI. This CDR3 is 14 amino acids long. As DNA, the CDR3 is TGTGCCAGCAGACGCGGGGGGGTGTACAATGAGCAGTTCTTC. Residues: CASRRGGVYNEQFF.

The chain employs TRBV9 and TRBJ1-2, with no clear D. CDR1 is SGDLS, CDR2 YYNGEE, per germline. V lost 0 bases to trimming and J lost 1 base, with 7 bases between them. This CDR3 spans 14 amino acids. CDR3 in DNA: TGTGCCAGCAGCGTAGCCACCGATAACTATGGCTACACCTTC. Translated, it gives CASSVATDNYGYTF.

J is TRBJ2-2 and V is TRBV5-1; D is ambiguous. CDR3 length: 15 residues. Per germline, CDR1 SGHRS and CDR2 YFSETQ. Trimming took 4 bases from V and 1 from J, leaving 11 bases between them. This chain's CDR3 is CASSQDWLNTGELFF. The CDR3 nucleotides read TGCGCCAGCAGCCAAGACTGGCTGAACACCGGGGAGCTGTTTTTT.

V is TRBV6-2 or TRBV6-3 and J is TRBJ2-6; either TRBD1 or TRBD2 may fit D (5 bases each). Deletions cut 6 bases from V and 10 bases from J, with 10 bases between. This CDR3 is built from 12 residues. Per the germline V gene, CDR1 is MNHEY and CDR2 is SVGEGT. The chain's CDR3 is CASSLGPNVLTF. DNA of the CDR3: TGTGCCAGCAGCTTGGGACCTAACGTCCTGACTTTC.

This sequence joins TRBV27 and TRBJ1-6, with D uncertain. V was shortened by 9 bases and J by 9 bases, with 15 bases between the two germline ends. The CDR3 is made up of 13 amino acids. Germline V gene data show CDR1 as MNHEY and CDR2 as SMNVEV (reference sequence). The CDR3 spells CASLSGKSSPLHF. CDR3 sequence (DNA): TGTGCCAGTCTCAGCGGGAAATCTTCACCCCTCCACTTT.